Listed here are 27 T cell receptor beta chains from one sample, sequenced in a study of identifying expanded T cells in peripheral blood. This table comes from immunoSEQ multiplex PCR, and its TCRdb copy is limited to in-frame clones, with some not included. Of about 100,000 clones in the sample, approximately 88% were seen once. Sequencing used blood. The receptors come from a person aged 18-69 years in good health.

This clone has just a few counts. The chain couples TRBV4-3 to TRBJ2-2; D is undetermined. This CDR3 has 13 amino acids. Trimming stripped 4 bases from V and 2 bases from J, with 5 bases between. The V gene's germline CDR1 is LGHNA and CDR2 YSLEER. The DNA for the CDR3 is TGCGCCAGCAGCCGCAGCAACACCGGGGAGCTGTTTTTT. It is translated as CASSRSNTGELFF.

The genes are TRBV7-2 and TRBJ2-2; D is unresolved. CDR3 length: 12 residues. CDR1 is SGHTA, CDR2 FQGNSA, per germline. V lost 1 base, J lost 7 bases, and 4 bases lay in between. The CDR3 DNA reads TGTGCCAGCAGCTTAGAGGTCGGGGAGCTGTTTTTT. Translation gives CASSLEVGELFF.

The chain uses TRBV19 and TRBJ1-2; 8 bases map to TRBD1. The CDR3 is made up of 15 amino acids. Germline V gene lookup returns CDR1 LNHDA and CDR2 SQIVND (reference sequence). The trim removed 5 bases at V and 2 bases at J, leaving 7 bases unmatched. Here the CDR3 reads CASSVMDRENYGYTF. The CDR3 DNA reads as TGTGCCAGTAGTGTGATGGACAGGGAAAACTATGGCTACACCTTC.

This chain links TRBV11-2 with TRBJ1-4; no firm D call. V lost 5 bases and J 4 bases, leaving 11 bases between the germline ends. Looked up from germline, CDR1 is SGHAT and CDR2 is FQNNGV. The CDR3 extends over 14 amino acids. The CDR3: CASSPVRDNEKLFF. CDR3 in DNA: TGTGCCAGCAGCCCCGTGAGGGATAATGAAAAACTGTTTTTT.

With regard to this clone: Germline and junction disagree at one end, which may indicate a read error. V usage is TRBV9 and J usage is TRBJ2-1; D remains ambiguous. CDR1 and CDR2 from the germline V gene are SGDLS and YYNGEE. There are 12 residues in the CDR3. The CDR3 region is CASSGSSNEQFF. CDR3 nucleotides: TGTGCCAGCAGCGGGTCCTCCAATGAGCAGTTCTTC.

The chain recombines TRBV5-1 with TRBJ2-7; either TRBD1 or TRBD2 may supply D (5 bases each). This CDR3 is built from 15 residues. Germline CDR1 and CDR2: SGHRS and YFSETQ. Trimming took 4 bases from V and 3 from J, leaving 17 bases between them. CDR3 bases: TGCGCCAGCAGCCCCCTGCCGGGACCGATCTACGAGCAGTACTTC. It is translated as CASSPLPGPIYEQYF.

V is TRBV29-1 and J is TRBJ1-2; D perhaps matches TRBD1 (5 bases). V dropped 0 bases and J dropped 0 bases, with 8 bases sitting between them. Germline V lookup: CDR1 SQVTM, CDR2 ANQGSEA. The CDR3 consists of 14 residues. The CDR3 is CSVEDRDSNYGYTF. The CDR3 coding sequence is TGCAGCGTTGAAGACAGGGATTCTAACTATGGCTACACCTTC.

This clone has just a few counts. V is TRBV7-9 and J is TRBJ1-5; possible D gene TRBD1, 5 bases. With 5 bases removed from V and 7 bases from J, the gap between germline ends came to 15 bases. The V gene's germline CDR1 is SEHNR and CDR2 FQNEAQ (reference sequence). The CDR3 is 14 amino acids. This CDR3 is CASSKQGMGQPQHF. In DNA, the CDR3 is TGTGCCAGCAGCAAGCAGGGTATGGGCCAGCCCCAGCATTTT.

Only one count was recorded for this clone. The CDR3 is CASSLQGVDTQYF. The CDR3 region has the DNA TGTGCCAGCAGCTTGCAGGGGGTGGATACGCAGTATTTT. The gene calls are TRBV5-6 and TRBJ2-3; TRBD1 aligns across 7 bases. Germline CDR1 SGHDT, CDR2 YYEEEE. The CDR3 spans 13 residues. After removal of 1 base from V and 6 bases from J, the junction contained 2 bases not matched to a gene.

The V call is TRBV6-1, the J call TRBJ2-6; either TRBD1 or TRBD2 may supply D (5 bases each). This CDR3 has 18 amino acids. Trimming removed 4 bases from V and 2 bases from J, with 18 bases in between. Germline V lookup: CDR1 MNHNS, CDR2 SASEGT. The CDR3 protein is CASSAKSLGPAGANVLTF. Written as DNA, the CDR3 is TGTGCCAGCAGTGCAAAGAGTTTGGGACCGGCTGGGGCCAACGTCCTGACTTTC.

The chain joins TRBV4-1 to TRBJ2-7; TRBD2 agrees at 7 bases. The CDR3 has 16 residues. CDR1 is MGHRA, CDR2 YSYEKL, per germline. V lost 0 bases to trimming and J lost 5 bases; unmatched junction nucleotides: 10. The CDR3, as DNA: TGCGCCAGCAGCCAAGAAATCCGGGAGGCTGGCGACGAGCAGTACTTC. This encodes CASSQEIREAGDEQYF.

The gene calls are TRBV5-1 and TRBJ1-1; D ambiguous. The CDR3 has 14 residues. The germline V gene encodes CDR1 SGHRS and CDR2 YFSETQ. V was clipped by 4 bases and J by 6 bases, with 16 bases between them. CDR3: CASSPRVGGAEAFF. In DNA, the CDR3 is TGCGCCAGCAGCCCGAGGGTCGGTGGAGCTGAAGCTTTCTTT.

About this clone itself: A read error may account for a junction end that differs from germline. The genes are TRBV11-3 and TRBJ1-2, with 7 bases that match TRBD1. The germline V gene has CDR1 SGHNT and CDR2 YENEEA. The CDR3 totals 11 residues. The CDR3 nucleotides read TGTGCCAGCAGCGGGGGGACAGCCTGCGTCTTC. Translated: CASSGGTACVF.

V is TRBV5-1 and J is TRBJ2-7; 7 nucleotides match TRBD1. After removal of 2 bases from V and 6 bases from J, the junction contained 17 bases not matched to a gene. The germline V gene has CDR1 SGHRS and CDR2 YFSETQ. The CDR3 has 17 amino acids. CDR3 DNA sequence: TGCGCCAGCAGCTTAGGGGATAACAGGGGAAAGGGATCCGAGCAGTACTTC. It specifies CASSLGDNRGKGSEQYF.

DNA for the CDR3: TGTGCCTGGAGCGCATTGGGGGCGAACACCGGGGAGCTGTTTTTT. The encoded protein is CAWSALGANTGELFF. The chain employs TRBV30 and TRBJ2-2, with D possibly called TRBD1 or TRBD2 (5 bases each). The length of the CDR3 is 15 residues. Germline V gene data show CDR1 as GTSNPN and CDR2 as SVGIG (reference sequence). V lost 3 bases and J lost 0, with 11 bases in between.

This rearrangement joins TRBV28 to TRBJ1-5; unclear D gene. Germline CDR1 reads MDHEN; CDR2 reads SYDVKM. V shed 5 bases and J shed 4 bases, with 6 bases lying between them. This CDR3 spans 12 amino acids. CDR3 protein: CASSPSNQPQHF. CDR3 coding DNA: TGTGCCAGCAGTCCAAGTAATCAGCCCCAGCATTTT.

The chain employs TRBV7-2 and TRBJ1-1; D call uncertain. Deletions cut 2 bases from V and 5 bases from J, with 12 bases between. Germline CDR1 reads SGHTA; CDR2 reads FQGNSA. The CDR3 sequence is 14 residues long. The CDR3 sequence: CASSLTRRSTEAFF. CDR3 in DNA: TGTGCCAGCAGCTTAACGAGGCGGTCGACTGAAGCTTTCTTT.

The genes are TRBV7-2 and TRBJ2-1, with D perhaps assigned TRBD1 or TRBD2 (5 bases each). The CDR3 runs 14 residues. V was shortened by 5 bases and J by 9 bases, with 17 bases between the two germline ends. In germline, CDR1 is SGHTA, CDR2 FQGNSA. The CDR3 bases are TGTGCCAGCAGCCCCGGTCCGGGGCGGACTGAGCAGTTCTTC. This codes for CASSPGPGRTEQFF.

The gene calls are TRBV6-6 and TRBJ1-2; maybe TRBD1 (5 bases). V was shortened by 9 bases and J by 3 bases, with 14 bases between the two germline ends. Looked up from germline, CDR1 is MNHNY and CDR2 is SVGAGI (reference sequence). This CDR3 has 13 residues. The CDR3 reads CASSVGRDYGYTF. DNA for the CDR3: TGTGCCAGTTCGGTCGGCAGGGACTATGGCTACACCTTC.

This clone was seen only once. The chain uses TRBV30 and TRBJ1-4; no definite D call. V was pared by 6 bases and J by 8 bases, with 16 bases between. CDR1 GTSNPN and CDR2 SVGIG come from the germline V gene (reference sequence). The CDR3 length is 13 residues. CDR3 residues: CACRLPGREKLFF. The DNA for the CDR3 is TGTGCCTGTAGGTTGCCTGGAAGGGAAAAACTGTTTTTT. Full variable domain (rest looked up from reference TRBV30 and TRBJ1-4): SQTIHQWPATLVQPVGSPLSLECTVEGTSNPNLYWYRQAAGRGLQLLFYSVGIGQISSEVPQNLSASRPQDRQFILSSKKLLLSDSGFYLCACRLPGREKLFFGSGTQLSVL.

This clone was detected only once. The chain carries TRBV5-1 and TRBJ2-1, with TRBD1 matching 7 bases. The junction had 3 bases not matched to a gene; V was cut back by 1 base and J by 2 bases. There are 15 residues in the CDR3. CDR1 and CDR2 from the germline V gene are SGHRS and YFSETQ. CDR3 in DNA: TGCGCCAGCAGCTTGAGGCAGGGGGCCTACAATGAGCAGTTCTTC. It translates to CASSLRQGAYNEQFF.

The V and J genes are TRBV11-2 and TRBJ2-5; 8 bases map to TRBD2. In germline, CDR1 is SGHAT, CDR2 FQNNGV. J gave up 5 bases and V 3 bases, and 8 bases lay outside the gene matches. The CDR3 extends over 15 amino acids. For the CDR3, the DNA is TGTGCCAGCAGCTTTGTCACGGGAGGGAGGGAGACCCAGTACTTC. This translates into CASSFVTGGRETQYF.

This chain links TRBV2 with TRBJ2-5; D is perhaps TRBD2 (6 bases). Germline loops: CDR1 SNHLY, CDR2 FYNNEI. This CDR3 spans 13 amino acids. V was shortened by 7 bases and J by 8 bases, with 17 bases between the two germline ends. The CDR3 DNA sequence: TGTGCCAGCACGGGGGTTAGGTCCGAAACCCAGTACTTC. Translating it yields CASTGVRSETQYF.

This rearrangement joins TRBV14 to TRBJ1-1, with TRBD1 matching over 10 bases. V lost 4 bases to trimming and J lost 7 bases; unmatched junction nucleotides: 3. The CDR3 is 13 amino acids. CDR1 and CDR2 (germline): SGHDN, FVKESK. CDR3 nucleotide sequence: TGTGCCAGCAGCCTGACAGGGGGCAGTGAAGCTTTCTTT. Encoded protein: CASSLTGGSEAFF.

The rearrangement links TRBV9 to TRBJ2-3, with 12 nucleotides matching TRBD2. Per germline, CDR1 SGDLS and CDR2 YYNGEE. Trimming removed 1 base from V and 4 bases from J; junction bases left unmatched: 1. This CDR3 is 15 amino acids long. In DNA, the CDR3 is TGTGCCAGCAGCGTAAGACTAGCGGGAGCAGATACGCAGTATTTT. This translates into CASSVRLAGADTQYF. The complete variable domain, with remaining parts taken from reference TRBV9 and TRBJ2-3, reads DSGVTQTPKHLITATGQRVTLRCSPRSGDLSVYWYQQSLDQGLQFLIQYYNGEERAKGNILERFSAQQFPDLHSELNLSSLELGDSALYFCASSVRLAGADTQYFGPGTRLTVL.

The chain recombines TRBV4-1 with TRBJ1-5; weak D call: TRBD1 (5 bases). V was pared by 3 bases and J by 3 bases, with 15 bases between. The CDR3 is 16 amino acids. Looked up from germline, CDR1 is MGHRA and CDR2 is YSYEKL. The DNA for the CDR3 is TGCGCCAGCAGCCAGATACAGGAAGGATTCAATCAGCCCCAGCATTTT. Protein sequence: CASSQIQEGFNQPQHF.

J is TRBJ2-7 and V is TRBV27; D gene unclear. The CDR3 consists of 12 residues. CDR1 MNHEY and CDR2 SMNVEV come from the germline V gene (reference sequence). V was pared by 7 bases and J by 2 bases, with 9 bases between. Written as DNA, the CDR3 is TGTGCCAGCATGGGCGGAGCCTACGAGCAGTACTTC. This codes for CASMGGAYEQYF.